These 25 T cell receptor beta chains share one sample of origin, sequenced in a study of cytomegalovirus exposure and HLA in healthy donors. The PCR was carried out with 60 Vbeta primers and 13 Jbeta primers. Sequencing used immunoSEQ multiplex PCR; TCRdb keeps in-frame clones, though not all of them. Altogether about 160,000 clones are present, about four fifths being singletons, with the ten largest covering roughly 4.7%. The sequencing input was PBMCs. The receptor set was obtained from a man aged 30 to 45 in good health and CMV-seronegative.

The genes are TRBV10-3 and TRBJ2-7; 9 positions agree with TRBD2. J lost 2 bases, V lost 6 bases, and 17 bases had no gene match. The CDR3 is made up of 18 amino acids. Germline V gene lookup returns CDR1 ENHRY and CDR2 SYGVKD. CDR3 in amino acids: CAISRGEPSGEKTYEQYF. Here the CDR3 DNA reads TGTGCCATCAGCCGGGGGGAGCCTAGCGGGGAGAAGACCTACGAGCAGTACTTC.

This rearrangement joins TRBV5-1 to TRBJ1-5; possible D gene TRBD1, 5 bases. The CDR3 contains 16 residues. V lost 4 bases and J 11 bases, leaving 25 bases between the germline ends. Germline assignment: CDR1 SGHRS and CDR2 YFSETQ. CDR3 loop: CASSPVVGAGRSAQHF. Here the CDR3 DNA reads TGCGCCAGCAGCCCCGTGGTTGGGGCAGGGCGAAGCGCCCAGCATTTT. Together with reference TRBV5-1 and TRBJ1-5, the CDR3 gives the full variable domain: KAGVTQTPRYLIKTRGQQVTLSCSPISGHRSVSWYQQTPGQGLQFLFEYFSETQRNKGNFPGRFSGRQFSNSRSEMNVSTLELGDSALYLCASSPVVGAGRSAQHFGDGTRLSIL.

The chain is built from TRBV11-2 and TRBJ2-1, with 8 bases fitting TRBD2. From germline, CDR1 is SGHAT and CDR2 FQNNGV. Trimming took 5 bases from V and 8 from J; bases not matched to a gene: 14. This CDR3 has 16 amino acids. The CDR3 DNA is TGTGCCAGCAGCCCCTTGTTGGGCGGGGGGAGTGATGAGCAGTTCTTC. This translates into CASSPLLGGGSDEQFF.

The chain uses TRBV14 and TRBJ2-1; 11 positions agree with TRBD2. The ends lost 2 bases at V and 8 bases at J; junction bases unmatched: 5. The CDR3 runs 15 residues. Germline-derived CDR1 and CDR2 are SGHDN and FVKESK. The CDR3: CASSQTSGRFDEQFF. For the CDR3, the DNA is TGTGCCAGCAGCCAAACTAGCGGGAGATTCGATGAGCAGTTCTTC. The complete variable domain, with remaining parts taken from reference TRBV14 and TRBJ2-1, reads EAGVTQFPSHSVIEKGQTVTLRCDPISGHDNLYWYRRVMGKEIKFLLHFVKESKQDESGMPNNRFLAERTGGTYSTLKVQPAELEDSGVYFCASSQTSGRFDEQFFGPGTRLTVL.

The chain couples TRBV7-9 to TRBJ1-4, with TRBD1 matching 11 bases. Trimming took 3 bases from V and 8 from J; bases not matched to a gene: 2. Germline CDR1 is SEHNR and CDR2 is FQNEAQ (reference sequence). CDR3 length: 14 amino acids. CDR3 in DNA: TGTGCCAGCAGCTTGGACAGGGGGCGAGAAAAACTGTTTTTT. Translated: CASSLDRGREKLFF.

The CDR3 nucleotides are TGCAGCGCCGTGGGTAACCTCGTAGCAGAGACCCAGTACTTC. It yields the protein CSAVGNLVAETQYF. The chain uses TRBV29-1 and TRBJ2-5; no firm D call. V was pared by 7 bases and J by 4 bases, with 19 bases between. The CDR3 runs 14 residues. The germline V gene has CDR1 SQVTM and CDR2 ANQGSEA.

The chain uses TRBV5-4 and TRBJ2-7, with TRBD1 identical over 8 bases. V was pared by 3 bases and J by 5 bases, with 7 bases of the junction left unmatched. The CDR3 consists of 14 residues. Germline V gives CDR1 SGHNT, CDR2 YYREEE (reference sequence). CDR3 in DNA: TGTGCCAGCAGCTCAGGACAGGGACGCCACGAGCAGTACTTC. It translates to CASSSGQGRHEQYF.

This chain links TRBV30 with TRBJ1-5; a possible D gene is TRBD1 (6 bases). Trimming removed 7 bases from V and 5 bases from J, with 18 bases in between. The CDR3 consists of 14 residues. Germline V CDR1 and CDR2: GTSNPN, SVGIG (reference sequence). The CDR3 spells CAFNLRGSDQPQHF. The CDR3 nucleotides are TGTGCCTTTAACCTCAGGGGATCGGATCAGCCCCAGCATTTT.

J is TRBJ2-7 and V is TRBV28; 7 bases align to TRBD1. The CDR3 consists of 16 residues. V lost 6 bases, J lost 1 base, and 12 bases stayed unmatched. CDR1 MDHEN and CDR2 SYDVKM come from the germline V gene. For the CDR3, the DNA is TGTGCCAGCAGACCCCAACAGGGGACCCTTTCCTACGAGCAGTACTTC. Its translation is CASRPQQGTLSYEQYF.

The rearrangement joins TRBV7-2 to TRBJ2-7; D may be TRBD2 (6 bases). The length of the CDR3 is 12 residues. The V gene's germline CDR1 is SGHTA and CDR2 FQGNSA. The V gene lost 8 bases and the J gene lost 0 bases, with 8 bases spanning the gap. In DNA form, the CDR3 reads TGTGCCAGCGGGACTCTCTCCTACGAGCAGTACTTC. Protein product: CASGTLSYEQYF.

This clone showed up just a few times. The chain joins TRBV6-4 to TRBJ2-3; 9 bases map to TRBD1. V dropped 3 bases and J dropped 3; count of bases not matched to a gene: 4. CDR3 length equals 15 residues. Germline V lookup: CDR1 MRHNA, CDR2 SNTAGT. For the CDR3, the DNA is TGTGCCAGCAGTGAAAGGGACAGGGAAACAGATACGCAGTATTTT. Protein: CASSERDRETDTQYF.

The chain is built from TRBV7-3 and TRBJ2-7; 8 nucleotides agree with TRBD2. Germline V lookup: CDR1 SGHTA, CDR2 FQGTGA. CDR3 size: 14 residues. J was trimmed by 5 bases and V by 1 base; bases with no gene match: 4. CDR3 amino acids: CASSLIGRAHEQYF. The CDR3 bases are TGTGCCAGCAGCTTAATCGGGAGGGCCCACGAGCAGTACTTC.

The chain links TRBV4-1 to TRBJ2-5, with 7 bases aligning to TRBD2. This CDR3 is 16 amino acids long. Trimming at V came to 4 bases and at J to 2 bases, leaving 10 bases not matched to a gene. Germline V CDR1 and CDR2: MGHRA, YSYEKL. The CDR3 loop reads CASSRLAGEVQETQYF. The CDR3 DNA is TGCGCCAGCAGCCGGTTAGCGGGTGAGGTACAAGAGACCCAGTACTTC.

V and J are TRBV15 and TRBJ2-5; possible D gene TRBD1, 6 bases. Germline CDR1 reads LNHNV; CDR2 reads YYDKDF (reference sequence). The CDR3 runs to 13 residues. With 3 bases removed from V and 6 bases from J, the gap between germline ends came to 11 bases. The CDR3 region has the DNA TGTGCCACCAGCAGTGGGACATTAAAGACCCAGTACTTC. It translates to CATSSGTLKTQYF.

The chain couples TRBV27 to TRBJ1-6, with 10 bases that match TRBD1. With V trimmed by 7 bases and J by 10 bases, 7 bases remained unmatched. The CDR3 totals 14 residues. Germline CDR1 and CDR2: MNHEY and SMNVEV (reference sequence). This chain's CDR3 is CASKWGQGSSPLHF. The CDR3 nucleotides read TGTGCCAGCAAATGGGGACAGGGGAGCTCACCCCTCCACTTT.

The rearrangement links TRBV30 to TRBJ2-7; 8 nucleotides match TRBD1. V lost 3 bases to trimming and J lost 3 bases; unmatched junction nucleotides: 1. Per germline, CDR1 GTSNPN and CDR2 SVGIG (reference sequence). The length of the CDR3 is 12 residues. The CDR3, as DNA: TGTGCCTGGAGGGACAGGGACTACGAGCAGTACTTC. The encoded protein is CAWRDRDYEQYF.

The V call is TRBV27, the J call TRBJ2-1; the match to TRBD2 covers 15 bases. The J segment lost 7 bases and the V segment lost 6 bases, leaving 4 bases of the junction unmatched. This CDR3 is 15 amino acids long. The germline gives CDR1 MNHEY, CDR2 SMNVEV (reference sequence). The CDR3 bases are TGTGCCAGCAGACTGGGGACTAGCGGGAGGAATGAGCAGTTCTTC. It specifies CASRLGTSGRNEQFF.

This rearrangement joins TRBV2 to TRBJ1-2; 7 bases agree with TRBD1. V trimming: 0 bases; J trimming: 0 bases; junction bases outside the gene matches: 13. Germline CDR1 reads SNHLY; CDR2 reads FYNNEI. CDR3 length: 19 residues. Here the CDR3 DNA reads TGTGCCAGCAGTGAAGCCCGCGGGACAGATATCAAAGCTAACTATGGCTACACCTTC. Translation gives CASSEARGTDIKANYGYTF.

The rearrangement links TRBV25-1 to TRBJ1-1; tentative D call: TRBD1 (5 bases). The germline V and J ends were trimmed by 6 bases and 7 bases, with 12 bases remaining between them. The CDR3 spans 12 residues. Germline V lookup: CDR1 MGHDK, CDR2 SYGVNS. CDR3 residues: CASSSRGGEAFF. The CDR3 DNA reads TGTGCCAGCAGCTCTCGGGGGGGTGAAGCTTTCTTT.

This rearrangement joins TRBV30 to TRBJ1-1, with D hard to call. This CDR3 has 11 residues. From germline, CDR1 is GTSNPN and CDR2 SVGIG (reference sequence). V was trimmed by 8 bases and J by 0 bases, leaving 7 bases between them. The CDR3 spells CAGLMNTEAFF. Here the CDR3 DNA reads TGTGCCGGACTCATGAACACTGAAGCTTTCTTT.

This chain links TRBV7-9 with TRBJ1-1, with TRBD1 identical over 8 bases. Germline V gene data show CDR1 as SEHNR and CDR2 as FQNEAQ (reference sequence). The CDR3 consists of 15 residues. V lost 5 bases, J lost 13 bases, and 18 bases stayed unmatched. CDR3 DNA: TGTGCCAGCAGCGCATGGGGACAGGCCGCGGTTTTCGATTTCTTT. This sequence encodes CASSAWGQAAVFDFF. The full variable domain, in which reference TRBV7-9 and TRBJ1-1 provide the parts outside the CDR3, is DTGVSQNPRHKITKRGQNVTFRCDPISEHNRLYWYRQTLGQGPEFLTYFQNEAQLEKSRLLSDRFSAERPKGSFSTLEIQRTEQGDSAMYLCASSAWGQAAVFDFFGQGTRLTVV.

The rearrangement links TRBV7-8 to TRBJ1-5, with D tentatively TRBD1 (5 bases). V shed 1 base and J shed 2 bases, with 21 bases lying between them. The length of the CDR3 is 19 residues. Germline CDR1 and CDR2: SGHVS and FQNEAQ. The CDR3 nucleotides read TGTGCCAGCAGCTTAGAACCCCTTCACAGGCCCTCGGGCAATCAGCCCCAGCATTTT. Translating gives CASSLEPLHRPSGNQPQHF.

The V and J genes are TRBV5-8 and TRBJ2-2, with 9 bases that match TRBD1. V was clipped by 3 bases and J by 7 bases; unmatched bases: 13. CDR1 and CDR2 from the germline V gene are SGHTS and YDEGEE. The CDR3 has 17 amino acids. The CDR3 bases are TGTGCCAGCAGCTCGGTTGAGGACAGGGGAATTATCGGGGAGCTGTTTTTT. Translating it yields CASSSVEDRGIIGELFF.

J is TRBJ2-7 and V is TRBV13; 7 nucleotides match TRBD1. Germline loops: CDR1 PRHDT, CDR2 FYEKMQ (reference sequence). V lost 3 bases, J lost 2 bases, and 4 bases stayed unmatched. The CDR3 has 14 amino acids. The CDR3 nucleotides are TGTGCCAGCAGCTTCGACAGGGTTACCTACGAGCAGTACTTC. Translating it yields CASSFDRVTYEQYF.

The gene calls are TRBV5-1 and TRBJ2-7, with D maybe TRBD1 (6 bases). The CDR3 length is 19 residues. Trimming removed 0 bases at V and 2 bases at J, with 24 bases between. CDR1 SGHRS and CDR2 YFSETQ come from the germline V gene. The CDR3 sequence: CASSLAKDSFLKRTYEQYF. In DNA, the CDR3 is TGCGCCAGCAGCTTGGCCAAGGACAGTTTCTTAAAAAGGACCTACGAGCAGTACTTC.